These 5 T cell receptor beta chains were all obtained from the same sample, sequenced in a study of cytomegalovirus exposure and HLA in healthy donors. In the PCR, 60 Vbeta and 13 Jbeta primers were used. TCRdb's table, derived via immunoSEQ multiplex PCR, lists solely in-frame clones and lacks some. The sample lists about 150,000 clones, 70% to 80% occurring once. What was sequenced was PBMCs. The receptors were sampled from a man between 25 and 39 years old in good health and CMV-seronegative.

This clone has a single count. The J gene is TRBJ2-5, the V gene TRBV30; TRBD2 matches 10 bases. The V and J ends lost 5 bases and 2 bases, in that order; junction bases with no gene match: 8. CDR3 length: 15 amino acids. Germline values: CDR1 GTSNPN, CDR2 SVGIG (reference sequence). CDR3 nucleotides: TGTGCCTGGGTGAAGAGCGGGGGGGGTCAAGAGACCCAGTACTTC. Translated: CAWVKSGGGQETQYF.

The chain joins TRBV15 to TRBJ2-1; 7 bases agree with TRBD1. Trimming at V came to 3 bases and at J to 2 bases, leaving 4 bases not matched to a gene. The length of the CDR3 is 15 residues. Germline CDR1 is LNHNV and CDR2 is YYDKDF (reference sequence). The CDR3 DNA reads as TGTGCCACCAGCAGGACAGGGCCCCCCTACAATGAGCAGTTCTTC. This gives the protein CATSRTGPPYNEQFF. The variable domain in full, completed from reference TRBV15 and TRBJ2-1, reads DAMVIQNPRYQVTQFGKPVTLSCSQTLNHNVMYWYQQKSSQAPKLLFHYYDKDFNNEADTPDNFQSRRPNTSFCFLDIRSPGLGDTAMYLCATSRTGPPYNEQFFGPGTRLTVL.

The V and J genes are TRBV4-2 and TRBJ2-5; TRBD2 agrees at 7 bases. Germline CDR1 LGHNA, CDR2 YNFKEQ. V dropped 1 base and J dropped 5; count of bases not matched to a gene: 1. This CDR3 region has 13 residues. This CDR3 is CASSQAGGETQYF. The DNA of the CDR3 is TGTGCCAGCAGCCAAGCGGGGGGTGAGACCCAGTACTTC.

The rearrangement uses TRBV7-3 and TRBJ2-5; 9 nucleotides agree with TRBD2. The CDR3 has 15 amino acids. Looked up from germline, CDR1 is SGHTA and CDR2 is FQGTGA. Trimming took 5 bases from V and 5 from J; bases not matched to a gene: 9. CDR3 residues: CASSRAGGQRETQYF. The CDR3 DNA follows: TGTGCCAGCAGCAGAGCGGGGGGCCAGCGGGAGACCCAGTACTTC.

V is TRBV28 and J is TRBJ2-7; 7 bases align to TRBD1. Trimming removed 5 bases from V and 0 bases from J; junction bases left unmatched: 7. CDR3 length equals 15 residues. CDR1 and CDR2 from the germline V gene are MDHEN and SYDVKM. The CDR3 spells CASSPDRDSSYEQYF. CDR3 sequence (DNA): TGTGCCAGCAGTCCAGATAGGGACAGCTCCTACGAGCAGTACTTC.